Listed here are 7 T cell receptor beta chains from one sample, sequenced in a study of blood T cell repertoires in COVID-19. The data were produced by immunoSEQ multiplex PCR, yet TCRdb's version contains in-frame clones alone and is incomplete. Of 200,000 to 250,000 clones detected, approximately 82% appear once; the ten largest clones hold 3% to 4.5%. The sequencing sample was made of peripheral blood. These receptor sequences come from a woman older than 75 with acute or convalescent COVID-19.

This clone occurred a few times. V and J are TRBV5-1 and TRBJ1-1; TRBD1 aligns across 7 bases. This CDR3 is built from 14 residues. CDR1 SGHRS and CDR2 YFSETQ come from the germline V gene. The V and J ends lost 4 bases and 3 bases, in that order; junction bases with no gene match: 6. The CDR3: CASSLGQADTEAFF. The CDR3 DNA sequence: TGCGCCAGCAGCCTAGGACAGGCCGACACTGAAGCTTTCTTT.

The chain is built from TRBV24-1 and TRBJ2-3, with 9 bases fitting TRBD1. V gave up 5 bases and J gave up 6 bases; unmatched junction bases: 8. The CDR3 runs to 15 residues. Germline loops: CDR1 KGHDR, CDR2 SFDVKD. Written as DNA, the CDR3 is TGTGCCACCAGTGTGGGGGACAGGGCCGTTGATACGCAGTATTTT. It specifies CATSVGDRAVDTQYF.

This clone was picked up a small number of times. This chain connects TRBV19 to TRBJ1-1, with D possibly being TRBD1 (6 bases). The CDR3 consists of 15 residues. In germline, CDR1 is LNHDA, CDR2 SQIVND (reference sequence). V lost 4 bases, J lost 1 base, and 13 bases lay in between. This CDR3 is CASSNWGHRNTEAFF. For the CDR3, the DNA is TGTGCCAGTAGTAACTGGGGACATAGGAACACTGAAGCTTTCTTT.

This rearrangement joins TRBV3-1 (or the pseudogene TRBV3-2) to TRBJ1-2; 9 bases map to TRBD1. The ends lost 3 bases at V and 7 bases at J; junction bases unmatched: 6. Germline V lookup: CDR1 LGHDT, CDR2 YNNKEL (reference sequence). The CDR3 spans 14 residues. The CDR3 loop reads CASSHNRGQGGYTF. CDR3 DNA sequence: TGTGCCAGCAGCCATAACAGGGGGCAGGGTGGCTACACCTTC.

The chain has TRBV15 and TRBJ1-5, with D tentatively TRBD1 (5 bases). V was trimmed by 0 bases and J by 1 base, leaving 10 bases between them. This CDR3 is built from 16 residues. CDR1 LNHNV and CDR2 YYDKDF come from the germline V gene (reference sequence). The CDR3: CATSREKGLSNQPQHF. The CDR3 DNA reads as TGTGCCACCAGCAGAGAAAAGGGGCTGAGCAATCAGCCCCAGCATTTT.

This clone has just a few counts. The chain couples TRBV27 to TRBJ1-5, with no clear D. Germline CDR1 and CDR2: MNHEY and SMNVEV (reference sequence). The length of the CDR3 is 17 residues. Trimming took off 1 base at V and 2 bases at J, with 15 bases between the two ends. In DNA, the CDR3 is TGTGCCAGCAGTTTATTTGCGGCTACCGGAGGCAATCAGCCCCAGCATTTT. Amino acids: CASSLFAATGGNQPQHF.

The J gene is TRBJ1-4, the V gene TRBV25-1; 7 bases are a match to TRBD1. The CDR3 is 16 amino acids. Germline values: CDR1 MGHDK, CDR2 SYGVNS. Trimming at V came to 2 bases and at J to 5 bases, leaving 8 bases not matched to a gene. This chain's CDR3 is CASSERLGTDNEKLFF. CDR3 sequence (DNA): TGTGCCAGCAGTGAAAGGTTGGGGACAGACAATGAAAAACTGTTTTTT.